This T cell receptor beta chain came from a study of blood T cell repertoires in COVID-19. Across the study: Samples representing acute and convalescent COVID-19 were sourced from the United States, Italy and Spain. From T cells, B-cell-depleted T cells, or PBMCs came the material, which was cDNA or gDNA.

A few counts support this clone. Authors' analysis steps: It was from reference gene primer amplification that nucleated cell counts were estimated. Only in-frame clones appear in the TCRdb table, and some are missing; sequencing was by immunoSEQ multiplex PCR. V, J and clone size are taken as reported in that table, and D and trimming were inferred from the DNA itself. The sample holds 250,000 to 350,000 clones, about 90% seen once. Trimming stripped 1 base from V and 9 bases from J, with 4 bases between. Germline V gene lookup returns CDR1 SGHDN and CDR2 FVKESK. The CDR3 consists of 11 residues. The sequenced material came from peripheral blood. This chain uses TRBV14 with TRBJ2-1; no firm D call. This sequence was found in a man younger than 30 who had recovered from COVID-19. Written as DNA, the CDR3 is TGTGCCAGCAGCCAAGTCCTTGAGCAGTTCTTC. Amino acids: CASSQVLEQFF.